This TCR beta chain was profiled in a study of shared T cell receptors in the human thymus. Clones were read by immunoSEQ multiplex PCR, and TCRdb kept only the in-frame ones, dropping some. The sample yields under 450,000 clones, roughly 94% seen once. Between the trimmed V and J ends, which lost 4 bases and 4 bases, there was a span of 17 bases. From germline, CDR1 is GTSNPN and CDR2 SVGIG (reference sequence). The CDR3 length is 15 residues. The sequence was obtained from a human donor. The chain carries TRBV30 and TRBJ2-1, with a possible D match to TRBD2 (5 bases). The material sequenced was thymocytes. The CDR3: CAWKEEVLRYNEQFF. In DNA, the CDR3 is TGTGCCTGGAAGGAGGAGGTGCTGAGATACAATGAGCAGTTCTTC.